This TCR beta chain was retrieved from a study of early T cells in non-severe SARS-CoV-2 infection. Whole-study context: Sequenced bulk RNA came from whole blood that was unsorted, and chains were unpaired. Study-level results: VDJdb-based matching was biased toward anti-spike CD8 responses and missed private and CD4 specificities.

On this clonotype: The antigen remains unidentified.

Individually, cDNA molecules had unique molecular identifiers attached to them. TCRdb fed the 5' RACE reads into MiXCR, producing one record per CDR3 protein. The profile shows 50,000 to 60,000 distinct CDR3 sequences, approximately 6.2% of them singletons. CDR1 and CDR2 (germline): GTSNPN, SVGIG (reference sequence). The CDR3 is 12 residues long. V lost 0 bases and J 6 bases, leaving 9 bases between the germline ends. Sequenced input: whole blood. The receptor comes from an adult who was a healthcare worker with PCR-confirmed SARS-CoV-2 infection or an uninfected control (not recorded which). The rearrangement uses TRBV30 and TRBJ2-7; D is uncertain. The CDR3 loop is CAWSVSALEQYF. DNA for the CDR3: TGTGCCTGGAGTGTCTCTGCTCTCGAGCAGTACTTC.